The rows below give T cell receptor beta chains drawn from one sample of a study of T cell changes during pregnancy in multiple sclerosis. TCRdb's table, derived via immunoSEQ multiplex PCR, lists solely in-frame clones and lacks some. Of tens of thousands of clones in the sample, roughly 95% were seen once. The source was CD8+ T cells from peripheral blood mononuclear cells, collected after pregnancy. All receptors derive from a female donor with multiple sclerosis, enrolled in a pregnancy study. The conserved cysteine and the conserved F or W are not part of the CDR3 here.

J gene: TRBJ1-2
V gene: TRBV4-3
CDR3 protein: ASSQDRQGPNYGYT

J gene: TRBJ2-3
V gene: TRBV9
CDR3 protein: ASSVVTTDTQY

J gene: TRBJ2-1
V gene: TRBV6-4
CDR3 protein: ASSGSPGLGDNEQF

J gene: TRBJ2-1
V gene: TRBV10-3
CDR3 protein: AISEGSSYNEQF

J gene: TRBJ2-2
V gene: TRBV27
CDR3 protein: ASRVRGLEDTGELF

J gene: TRBJ2-6
V gene: TRBV10-1
CDR3 protein: ASSESTGLSGANVLT

J gene: TRBJ1-4
V gene: TRBV6-4
CDR3 protein: ASSATGLPNEKLF

J gene: TRBJ2-7
V gene: TRBV7-6
CDR3 protein: ASSWDRGPAGEQY

J gene: TRBJ1-4
V gene: TRBV11-2
CDR3 protein: ASSPGTDATNEKLF

J gene: TRBJ2-3
V gene: TRBV4-3
CDR3 protein: ASSQDRPSGIRTDTQY

J gene: TRBJ1-2
V gene: TRBV25-1
CDR3 protein: ASQGVLGGVNYGYT

J gene: TRBJ1-4
V gene: TRBV5-5
CDR3 protein: ASSLQGAGEKLF

J gene: TRBJ2-1
V gene: TRBV4-1
CDR3 protein: ASSLGLYNEQF

J gene: TRBJ2-7
V gene: TRBV5-4
CDR3 protein: ASMGQAYEQY

J gene: TRBJ2-1
V gene: TRBV2
CDR3 protein: ASSEALENEQF

J gene: TRBJ1-1
V gene: TRBV27
CDR3 protein: ASSFLGGQTNTEAF

J gene: TRBJ2-7
V gene: TRBV13
CDR3 protein: ASSLGGTGDGEQY

J gene: TRBJ2-1
V gene: TRBV2
CDR3 protein: ASSETSAGIGDEQF

J gene: TRBJ1-1
V gene: TRBV7-6
CDR3 protein: ASSLWRDGGTTEAF

J gene: TRBJ1-1
V gene: TRBV27
CDR3 protein: ASERRGPNTEAF

J gene: TRBJ1-1
V gene: TRBV7-9
CDR3 protein: ASSLRGQGARNTEAF

J gene: TRBJ2-7
V gene: TRBV10-3
CDR3 protein: AISDRGTGFNEQY

J gene: TRBJ1-1
V gene: TRBV6-6
CDR3 protein: ASSHGTEAF

J gene: TRBJ2-3
V gene: TRBV4-1
CDR3 protein: ASSQEEWSQWDTQY

J gene: TRBJ1-5
V gene: TRBV25-1
CDR3 protein: ASSESGNAGQPQH

J gene: TRBJ2-1
V gene: TRBV6-1
CDR3 protein: ASSTDRYNEQF

J gene: TRBJ2-7
V gene: TRBV15
CDR3 protein: ATSGRGGEQY

J gene: TRBJ1-2
V gene: TRBV6-5
CDR3 protein: ASSLTGNYGYT

J gene: TRBJ2-1
V gene: TRBV28
CDR3 protein: ASRTTGTRPYNEQF

J gene: TRBJ1-1
V gene: TRBV13
CDR3 protein: ASSFRDKVTEAF

J gene: TRBJ2-5
V gene: TRBV4-1
CDR3 protein: ASSQERVAGGRETQY

J gene: TRBJ1-1
V gene: TRBV7-8
CDR3 protein: ASSLVDTEAF